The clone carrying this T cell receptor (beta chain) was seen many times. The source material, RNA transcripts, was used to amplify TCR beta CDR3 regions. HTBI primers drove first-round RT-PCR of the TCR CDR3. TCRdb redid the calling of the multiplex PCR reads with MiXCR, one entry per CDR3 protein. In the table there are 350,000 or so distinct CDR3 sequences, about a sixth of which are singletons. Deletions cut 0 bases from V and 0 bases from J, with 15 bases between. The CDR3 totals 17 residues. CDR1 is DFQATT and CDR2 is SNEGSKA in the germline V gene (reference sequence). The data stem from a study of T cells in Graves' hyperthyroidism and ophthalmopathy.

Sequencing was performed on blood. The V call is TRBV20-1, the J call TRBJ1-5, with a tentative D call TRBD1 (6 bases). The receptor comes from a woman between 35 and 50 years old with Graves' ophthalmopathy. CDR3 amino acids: CSARDFTRGYSNQPQHF. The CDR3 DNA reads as TGCAGTGCTAGAGATTTTACCAGGGGTTATAGCAATCAGCCCCAGCATTTT.